The clone carrying this T cell receptor (beta chain) came up a few times. As the template, RNA transcripts were used to amplify TCR beta CDR3 regions. First-round RT-PCR used HTBI primers; second-round multiplex PCR followed. TCRdb reprocessed the multiplex PCR reads with MiXCR, giving one entry per CDR3 protein. The sample contains roughly 610,000 distinct CDR3 sequences, about 20% of which appear only once. This CDR3 contains 13 residues. V lost 4 bases, J lost 7 bases, and 11 bases lay in between. Germline values: CDR1 MGHRA, CDR2 YSYEKL. This entry comes from a study of Graves' ophthalmopathy and Graves' hyperthyroidism. The stable label applied to hyperthyroidism with no ophthalmopathy within 18 months of follow-up. Hyperthyroidism was new, under 2 months, in patients aged 18 to 65.

The V call is TRBV4-1, the J call TRBJ1-5, with D possibly matching TRBD1 (5 bases). This receptor was identified in a woman between 18 and 30 years old with stable Graves' hyperthyroidism. Some clones in this sample may be carry-over from other donors' samples. Material for sequencing was peripheral blood. Here the CDR3 DNA reads TGCGCCAGCAGCCCGGGACTAGGGCAGCCCCAGCATTTT. It is translated as CASSPGLGQPQHF.